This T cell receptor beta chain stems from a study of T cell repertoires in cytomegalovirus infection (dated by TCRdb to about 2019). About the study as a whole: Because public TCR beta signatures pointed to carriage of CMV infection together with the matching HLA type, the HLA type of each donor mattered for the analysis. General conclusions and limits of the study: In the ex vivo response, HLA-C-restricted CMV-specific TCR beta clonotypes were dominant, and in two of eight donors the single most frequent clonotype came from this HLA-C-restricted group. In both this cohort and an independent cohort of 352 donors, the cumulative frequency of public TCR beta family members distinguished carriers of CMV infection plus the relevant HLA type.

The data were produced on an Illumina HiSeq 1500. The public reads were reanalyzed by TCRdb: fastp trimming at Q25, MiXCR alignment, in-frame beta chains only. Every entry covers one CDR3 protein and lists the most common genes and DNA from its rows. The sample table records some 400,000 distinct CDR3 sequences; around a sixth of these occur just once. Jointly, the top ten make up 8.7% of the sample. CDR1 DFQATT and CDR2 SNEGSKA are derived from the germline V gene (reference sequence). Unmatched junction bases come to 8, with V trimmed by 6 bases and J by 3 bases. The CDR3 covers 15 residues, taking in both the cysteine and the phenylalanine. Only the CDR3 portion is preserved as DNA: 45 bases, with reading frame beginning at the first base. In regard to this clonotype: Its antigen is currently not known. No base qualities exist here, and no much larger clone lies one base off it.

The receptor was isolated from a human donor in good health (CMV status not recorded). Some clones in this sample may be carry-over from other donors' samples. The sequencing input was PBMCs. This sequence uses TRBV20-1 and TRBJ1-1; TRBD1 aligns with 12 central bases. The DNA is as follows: TGCAGTGCCTGGGACAGGGGGCGCGGGGACACTGAAGCTTTCTTT. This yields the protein CSAWDRGRGDTEAFF.